This TCR beta chain stems from a study of shared clonotypes between healthy human individuals. Study information: Per donor, CD8 memory used one plate, CD8 naive used two, CD4 memory used three and CD4 naive used three.

Healthy and HIV-negative, the adult donors had no recent acute infections or vaccinations. Among the donors, all were Caucasian adults who lived in Nashville, Tennessee. CDR1 is MNHEY, CDR2 SMNVEV, per germline (reference sequence). Trimming pared 3 bases from V and 6 bases from J, leaving 8 bases between. The CDR3 loop spans 13 amino acids. Genomic DNA of each subset was evenly split across several immunoSEQ plates. The data were produced by immunoSEQ multiplex PCR, yet TCRdb's version contains in-frame clones alone and is incomplete. The table lists roughly 2.2 million clones, around 90% of them singletons.

V usage is TRBV27 and J usage is TRBJ2-2; maybe TRBD2 (5 bases). The sequence came from a man between 18 and 29 years old in good health. Some clones in this sample may be carry-over from other donors' samples. The source material was naive CD4+ T cells from PBMCs. The subset was: CD45RA+ positively selected. CDR3 protein: CASSFSGAGELFF. As DNA, the CDR3 is TGTGCCAGCAGTTTTTCCGGGGCCGGGGAGCTGTTTTTT.